Detailed here is one T cell receptor (beta chain). The antigen remains unidentified. Stimulation used 10 ug/mL lysate from CMV-infected fibroblasts. CD40L-negative CD69-negative CD45RO-high memory CD4+ T cells were sorted as populations depleted of antigen-responding cells. The germline CDR1 and CDR2 sequences are WSHSY and SAAADI. V was clipped by 6 bases and J by 5 bases, with 8 bases between them. The CDR3 is 13 residues long. This sample is part of a study of persistence of HIV-infected CD4 T cells. As for the study in general: Isolated cells were CMV- and HIV-1 Gag-responding CD4+ T cells.

The immunoSEQ assay was version 4, run in survey mode. The data were produced by immunoSEQ multiplex PCR, yet TCRdb's version contains in-frame clones alone and is incomplete. The sample shows 37,000 or so clones, around 80% of them seen only once. The chain combines TRBV10-2 with TRBJ1-6; D call uncertain. This receptor was obtained from an adult man with HIV who was CMV-seropositive. The material was CD4+ T cells sorted from PBMCs after roughly 18-hour stimulation, obtained from a patient who received antiretroviral therapy. In DNA form, the CDR3 reads TGCGCCAGCAGAGCGGACCATAATTCACCCCTCCACTTT. Residues: CASRADHNSPLHF.